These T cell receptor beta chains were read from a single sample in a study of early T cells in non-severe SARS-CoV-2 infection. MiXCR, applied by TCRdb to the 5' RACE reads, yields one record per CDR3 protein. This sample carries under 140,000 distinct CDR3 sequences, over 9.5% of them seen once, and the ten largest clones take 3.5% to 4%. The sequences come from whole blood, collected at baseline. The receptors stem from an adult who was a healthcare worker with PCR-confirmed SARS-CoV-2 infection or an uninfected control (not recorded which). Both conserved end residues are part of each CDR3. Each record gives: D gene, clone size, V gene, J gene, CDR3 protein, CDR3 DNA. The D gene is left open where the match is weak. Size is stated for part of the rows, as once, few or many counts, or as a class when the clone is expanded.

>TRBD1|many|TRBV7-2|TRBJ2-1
CASSLVAGGRQNEQFF
TGTGCCAGCAGCTTAGTTGCAGGGGGCCGTCAGAATGAGCAGTTCTTC
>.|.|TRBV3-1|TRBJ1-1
CASSQDIAGGLNTEAFF
TGTGCCAGCAGCCAAGATATCGCGGGGGGATTGAACACTGAAGCTTTCTTT
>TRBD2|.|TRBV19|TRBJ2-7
CASSIIAGDPPYEQYF
TGTGCCAGTAGTATAATTGCGGGGGATCCTCCCTACGAGCAGTACTTC
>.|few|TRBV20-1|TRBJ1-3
CSARVGTSGNTIYF
TGCAGTGCTAGAGTGGGAACCTCTGGAAACACCATATATTTT
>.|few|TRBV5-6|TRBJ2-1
CASSLRRQRIYNEQFF
TGTGCCAGCAGCTTAAGAAGACAGCGCATCTACAATGAGCAGTTCTTC
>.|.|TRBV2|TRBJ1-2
CASSDRGYGYTF
TGTGCCAGCAGTGACCGTGGCTATGGCTACACCTTC
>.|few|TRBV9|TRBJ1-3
CASSAPGSSGNTIYF
TGTGCCAGCAGCGCACCGGGGTCCTCTGGAAACACCATATATTTT
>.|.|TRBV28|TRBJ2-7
CASSLEGVNYEQYF
TGTGCCAGCAGTTTAGAGGGGGTTAACTACGAGCAGTACTTC
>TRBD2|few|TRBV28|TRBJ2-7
CASSGLAGAYEQYF
TGTGCCAGCAGTGGACTAGCGGGAGCCTACGAGCAGTACTTC
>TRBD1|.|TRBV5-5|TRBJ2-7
CASRGTAAYEQYF
TGTGCCAGCAGGGGGACAGCAGCCTACGAGCAGTACTTC
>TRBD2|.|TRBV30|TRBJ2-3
CAWSISGGRTDTQYF
TGTGCCTGGAGTATTAGCGGGGGGCGGACAGATACGCAGTATTTT
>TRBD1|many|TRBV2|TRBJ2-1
CASIQDRVAYNEQFF
TGTGCCAGCATTCAGGACAGGGTCGCCTACAATGAGCAGTTCTTC
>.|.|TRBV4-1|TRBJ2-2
CASSQGVGQYDGELFF
TGCGCCAGCAGCCAAGGAGTCGGGCAGTACGACGGGGAGCTGTTTTTT
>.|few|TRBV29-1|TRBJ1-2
CSVAGGGGYTF
TGCAGCGTTGCAGGAGGGGGAGGCTACACCTTC
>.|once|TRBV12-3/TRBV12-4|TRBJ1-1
CASSLRGRPRTEAFF
TGTGCCAGCAGTTTACGGGGACGGCCGCGGACTGAAGCTTTCTTT
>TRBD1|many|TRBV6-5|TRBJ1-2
CASSPPGQGASGYTF
TGTGCCAGCAGTCCGCCGGGACAGGGGGCATCTGGCTACACCTTC
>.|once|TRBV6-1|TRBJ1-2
CASTLKGGLLGGYTF
TGTGCCAGCACCCTGAAGGGGGGATTATTAGGTGGCTACACCTTC
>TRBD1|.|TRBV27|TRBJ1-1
CASSPGTGEAFF
TGTGCCAGCAGTCCTGGGACAGGTGAAGCTTTCTTT
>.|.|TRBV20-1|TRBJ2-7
CSAATEYEQYF
TGCAGTGCTGCGACAGAATACGAGCAGTACTTC
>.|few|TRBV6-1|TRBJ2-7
CASRGRTSYEQYF
TGTGCCAGCAGAGGACGTACCTCCTACGAGCAGTACTTC
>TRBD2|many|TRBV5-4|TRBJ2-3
CASSLGGSADTQYF
TGTGCCAGCAGCTTGGGCGGGAGTGCAGATACGCAGTATTTT
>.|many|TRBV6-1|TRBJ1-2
CASSEEPWTADYGYTF
TGTGCCAGCAGTGAAGAACCCTGGACAGCGGACTATGGCTACACCTTC